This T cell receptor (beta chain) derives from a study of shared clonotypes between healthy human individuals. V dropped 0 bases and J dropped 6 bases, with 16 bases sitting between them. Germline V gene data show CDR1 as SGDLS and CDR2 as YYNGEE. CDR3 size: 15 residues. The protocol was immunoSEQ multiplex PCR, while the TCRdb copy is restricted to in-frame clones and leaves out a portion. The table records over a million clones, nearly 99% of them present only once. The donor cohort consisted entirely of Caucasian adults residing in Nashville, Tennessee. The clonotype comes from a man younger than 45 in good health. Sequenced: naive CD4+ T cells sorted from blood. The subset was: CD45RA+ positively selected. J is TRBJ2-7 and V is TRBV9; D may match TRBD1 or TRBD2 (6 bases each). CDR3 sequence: CASSVVSGATVEQYF. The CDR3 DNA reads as TGTGCCAGCAGCGTAGTGTCGGGGGCCACTGTCGAGCAGTACTTC.